The 15 T cell receptor beta chains presented below share a single source sample, sequenced in a study of Graves' ophthalmopathy and Graves' hyperthyroidism. Amplified TCR beta CDR3 regions were obtained using RNA transcripts as template. The authors performed first-round RT-PCR with HTBI primers and then a second-round multiplex PCR. MiXCR, applied by TCRdb to the multiplex PCR reads, yields one record per CDR3 protein. This sample has just over 600,000 distinct CDR3 sequences; 22% occur once, and the top ten carry around 6.5%. The sequencing sample was made of peripheral blood. The source of these receptors is a woman aged 18 to 35 with stable Graves' hyperthyroidism. Some clones in this sample may be carry-over from other donors' samples.

This clonotype was seen at least ten times. This chain connects TRBV7-9 to TRBJ1-5, with 9 bases aligning to TRBD1. With V trimmed by 3 bases and J by 7 bases, 7 bases remained unmatched. This CDR3 is built from 15 residues. The germline CDR1 and CDR2 sequences are SEHNR and FQNEAQ (reference sequence). CDR3 nucleotide sequence: TGTGCCAGCAGCTTTGGGGACAGGGACAAACAGCCCCAGCATTTT. Encoded protein: CASSFGDRDKQPQHF.

This clonotype came up many times. The J gene is TRBJ1-1, the V gene TRBV29-1; D ambiguous. Germline V gene data show CDR1 as SQVTM and CDR2 as ANQGSEA. V gave up 0 bases and J gave up 4 bases, with 3 bases separating them. The CDR3 sequence is 11 residues long. CDR3 amino acids: CSVEDLTEAFF. The CDR3 DNA sequence: TGCAGCGTTGAAGATCTCACTGAAGCTTTCTTT.

This clonotype showed up many times. The V call is TRBV30, the J call TRBJ2-5; TRBD2 aligns across 8 bases. There are 14 residues in the CDR3. J gave up 2 bases and V 0 bases, and 2 bases lay outside the gene matches. Germline-derived CDR1 and CDR2 are GTSNPN and SVGIG (reference sequence). DNA for the CDR3: TGTGCCTGGAGTGTAAGCGGGGGACAAGAGACCCAGTACTTC. As protein: CAWSVSGGQETQYF. Full variable domain (remainder filled in from reference TRBV30 and TRBJ2-5): SQTIHQWPATLVQPVGSPLSLECTVEGTSNPNLYWYRQAAGRGLQLLFYSVGIGQISSEVPQNLSASRPQDRQFILSSKKLLLSDSGFYLCAWSVSGGQETQYFGPGTRLLVL.

The chain joins TRBV6-5 to TRBJ1-2, with TRBD1 matching 7 bases. Trimming took 2 bases from V and 3 from J; bases not matched to a gene: 9. Germline V lookup: CDR1 MNHEY, CDR2 SVGAGI. The CDR3 loop spans 16 amino acids. CDR3 sequence: CASSYGGRTGDYGYTF. CDR3 DNA sequence: TGTGCCAGCAGTTACGGTGGGAGGACAGGCGACTATGGCTACACCTTC.

This clonotype was picked up many times. This sequence joins TRBV27 and TRBJ1-2, with D unresolved. Trimming pared 3 bases from V and 0 bases from J, leaving 20 bases between. The CDR3 extends over 18 amino acids. CDR1 MNHEY and CDR2 SMNVEV come from the germline V gene (reference sequence). The CDR3, as DNA: TGTGCCAGCAGTTTGAAAGTTCCAAGTCGAGGTTCTAACTATGGCTACACCTTC. It specifies CASSLKVPSRGSNYGYTF.

This clonotype was seen only once. The rearrangement uses TRBV27 and TRBJ2-7; 11 bases match TRBD2. Unmatched junction bases numbered 3, after V lost 4 bases and J lost 1 base. Germline V gene sequence: CDR1 MNHEY, CDR2 SMNVEV (reference sequence). The CDR3 totals 15 residues. In nucleotides, the CDR3 is TGTGCCAGCAGTTCACTAGCGGGAGTATCCTACGAGCAGTACTTC. This translates into CASSSLAGVSYEQYF.

The chain has TRBV12-3 or TRBV12-4 and TRBJ1-5; D ambiguous. This CDR3 spans 14 amino acids. V was pared by 5 bases and J by 2 bases, with 10 bases between. The CDR3 DNA is TGTGCCAGCAGTCTTTTCCTGGGCAATCAGCCCCAGCATTTT. Amino acid sequence: CASSLFLGNQPQHF.

This clonotype was counted at least ten times. The chain is built from TRBV12-3 or TRBV12-4 and TRBJ2-7; a possible D gene is TRBD1 (6 bases). This CDR3 is 14 amino acids long. Trimming took off 2 bases at V and 2 bases at J, with 10 bases between the two ends. As DNA, the CDR3 is TGTGCCAGCAGTTTATTGGACAGAACCTACGAGCAGTACTTC. As protein: CASSLLDRTYEQYF.

This clonotype was recorded many times. This chain uses TRBV27 with TRBJ1-1, with D perhaps TRBD1 (6 bases). Germline V lookup: CDR1 MNHEY, CDR2 SMNVEV (reference sequence). The CDR3 has 17 residues. V was clipped by 5 bases and J by 1 base, with 20 bases between them. In nucleotides, the CDR3 is TGTGCCAGCAGTCCTTTGACAGGAACCCCTAGGAACACTGAAGCTTTCTTT. It codes for CASSPLTGTPRNTEAFF.

This clonotype was counted ten times or more. The chain links TRBV3-1 to TRBJ2-5; 7 bases line up with TRBD2. The germline V gene has CDR1 LGHDT and CDR2 YNNKEL (reference sequence). V lost 1 base, J lost 5 bases, and 4 bases stayed unmatched. This CDR3 region has 14 residues. CDR3 region: CASSQVGLEETQYF. The CDR3 coding sequence is TGTGCCAGCAGCCAAGTAGGACTAGAGGAGACCCAGTACTTC.

This clonotype was found many times. The chain uses TRBV13 and TRBJ1-2; 8 bases map to TRBD1. Trimming removed 6 bases from V and 5 bases from J; junction bases left unmatched: 14. Germline V gene lookup returns CDR1 PRHDT and CDR2 FYEKMQ (reference sequence). This CDR3 is 16 amino acids long. CDR3 sequence: CASRGTGPWSNYGYTF. For the CDR3, the DNA is TGTGCCAGCAGAGGGACAGGCCCCTGGTCCAATTATGGCTACACCTTC.

The chain links TRBV5-1 to TRBJ2-2; TRBD1 matches at 12 bases. Germline-derived CDR1 and CDR2 are SGHRS and YFSETQ. The V gene end was trimmed by 6 bases and the J gene end by 10 bases; junction bases not matched to a gene: 13. The CDR3 totals 16 residues. For the CDR3, the DNA is TGCGCCAGCACCCCCCCCGGGACAGGGGGCTACGTGGAGCTGTTTTTT. Protein sequence: CASTPPGTGGYVELFF. The full variable domain, its missing parts supplied by reference TRBV5-1 and TRBJ2-2, is KAGVTQTPRYLIKTRGQQVTLSCSPISGHRSVSWYQQTPGQGLQFLFEYFSETQRNKGNFPGRFSGRQFSNSRSEMNVSTLELGDSALYLCASTPPGTGGYVELFFGEGSRLTVL.

In its sample, this clonotype was seen many times. This sequence joins TRBV7-9 and TRBJ2-2; 9 bases agree with TRBD1. Germline V gives CDR1 SEHNR, CDR2 FQNEAQ (reference sequence). The trim removed 4 bases at V and 5 bases at J, leaving 5 bases unmatched. This CDR3 comprises 15 residues. The CDR3 sequence: CASSSGTGYTGELFF. The DNA for the CDR3 is TGTGCCAGCAGCTCCGGGACAGGGTATACCGGGGAGCTGTTTTTT.

This clonotype was observed many times. The chain joins TRBV12-5 to TRBJ1-1; possible D gene TRBD1, 6 bases. Germline V lookup: CDR1 LGHNT, CDR2 FRNRAP. Trimming left V 2 bases short and J 2 bases short, with 9 bases between. This CDR3 is built from 14 residues. The CDR3 loop reads CASGLLRGNTEAFF. The CDR3 nucleotides read TGTGCTAGTGGTTTGCTCAGGGGTAACACTGAAGCTTTCTTT.

In its sample, this clonotype was seen a few times. The chain joins TRBV18 to TRBJ1-2, with D possibly matching TRBD1 (6 bases). There are 13 residues in the CDR3. From germline, CDR1 is KGHSH and CDR2 LQKENI. Trimming removed 3 bases from V and 4 bases from J, with 9 bases in between. CDR3 amino acids: CASSPDSVYGYTF. The CDR3 DNA reads TGTGCCAGCTCACCGGACAGTGTCTATGGCTACACCTTC. The whole variable domain, filled in from reference TRBV18 and TRBJ1-2, reads NAGVMQNPRHLVRRRGQEARLRCSPMKGHSHVYWYRQLPEEGLKFMVYLQKENIIDESGMPKERFSAEFPKEGPSILRIQQVVRGDSAAYFCASSPDSVYGYTFGSGTRLTVV.